This TCR beta chain was identified during a study of shared clonotypes between healthy human individuals. Positive CCR7 selection of CD45RO-negative cells yielded the naive CD8 cells, and terminally differentiated effector memory CD45RA+ cells were excluded. Looked up from germline, CDR1 is SGHTA and CDR2 is FQGNSA. V dropped 7 bases and J dropped 5; count of bases not matched to a gene: 4. The CDR3 loop spans 12 amino acids. TCRdb keeps only in-frame clones here, not all; method: immunoSEQ multiplex PCR. The data contain about 1.9 million clones, roughly 93% of them singletons. The sequenced material came from naive CD8+ T cells from PBMCs. This chain uses TRBV7-2 with TRBJ2-5; TRBD2 matches 7 bases. The TCR sequence derives from a man aged 18 to 29 in good health. Some clones in this sample may be carry-over from other donors' samples. DNA of the CDR3: TGTGCCAGCAACCTGCGGGGGGAGACCCAGTACTTC. Its translation is CASNLRGETQYF. Full variable domain (remainder filled in from reference TRBV7-2 and TRBJ2-5): GAGVSQSPSNKVTEKGKDVELRCDPISGHTALYWYRQSLGQGLEFLIYFQGNSAPDKSGLPSDRFSAERTGGSVSTLTIQRTQQEDSAVYLCASNLRGETQYFGPGTRLLVL.